These 24 T cell receptor beta chains were all obtained from the same sample, sequenced in a study of T cell changes during pregnancy in multiple sclerosis. The table came from immunoSEQ multiplex PCR; TCRdb's copy has only in-frame clones and leaves some out. This sample yields about 89,000 clones, of which around 92% are seen a single time; less than 2.5% belongs to the top ten. The material was peripheral blood, obtained after pregnancy. The source of these receptors is a female donor in good health, enrolled as a control in a pregnancy study.

The chain is built from TRBV6-6 and TRBJ1-5; 10 bases fit TRBD1. Germline CDR1 is MNHNY and CDR2 is SVGAGI (reference sequence). V lost 2 bases and J lost 3; bases outside the gene matches: 4. The CDR3 extends over 16 amino acids. This chain's CDR3 is CASSYGTGAYNQPQHF. CDR3 sequence (DNA): TGTGCCAGCAGTTACGGGACAGGGGCTTACAATCAGCCCCAGCATTTT.

V and J are TRBV7-8 and TRBJ2-7; D uncertain. The CDR3 extends over 15 amino acids. V lost 10 bases and J lost 1, with 20 bases in between. Germline V gives CDR1 SGHVS, CDR2 FQNEAQ. For the CDR3, the DNA is TGTGCCACCAGTCCATATGGCGGTACGTCCTACGAGCAGTACTTC. It is translated as CATSPYGGTSYEQYF. Looking up the rest from reference TRBV7-8 and TRBJ2-7 gives the full variable domain: GAGVSQSPRYKVAKRGQDVALRCDPISGHVSLFWYQQALGQGPEFLTYFQNEAQLDKSGLPSDRFFAERPEGSVSTLKIQRTQQEDSAVYLCATSPYGGTSYEQYFGPGTRLTVT.

This rearrangement joins TRBV5-1 to TRBJ2-7; D is perhaps TRBD2 (6 bases). This CDR3 spans 11 amino acids. The V gene's germline CDR1 is SGHRS and CDR2 YFSETQ. Trimming cost V 7 bases and J 3 bases, with 8 bases left between them. The CDR3 nucleotides read TGCGCCAGCCAGGGAGGCTACGAGCAGTACTTC. Translating it yields CASQGGYEQYF.

This chain joins TRBV7-3 and TRBJ2-1; no firm D call. CDR3 length: 14 residues. CDR1 and CDR2 (germline): SGHTA, FQGTGA. Between the trimmed V and J ends, which lost 4 bases and 10 bases, there was a span of 17 bases. In DNA form, the CDR3 reads TGTGCCAGCAGCTCGACCGTTGCGGCGAGCGAGCAGTTCTTC. Residues: CASSSTVAASEQFF.

The chain joins TRBV27 to TRBJ2-7; TRBD2 aligns across 9 bases. Germline V gene sequence: CDR1 MNHEY, CDR2 SMNVEV (reference sequence). This CDR3 has 14 amino acids. The V gene end was trimmed by 5 bases and the J gene end by 4 bases; junction bases not matched to a gene: 6. CDR3 nucleotides: TGTGCCAGCAGTCCCGGGACTAGCAGTTACGAGCAGTACTTC. It yields the protein CASSPGTSSYEQYF.

The CDR3 loop reads CASSLIEETQYF. As DNA, the CDR3 is TGTGCCAGCAGCCTCATAGAAGAGACCCAGTACTTC. The rearrangement joins TRBV7-9 to TRBJ2-5; D gene uncertain. V lost 5 bases and J 3 bases, leaving 7 bases between the germline ends. This CDR3 has 12 amino acids. Germline-derived CDR1 and CDR2 are SEHNR and FQNEAQ (reference sequence).

The V call is TRBV7-2, the J call TRBJ2-2, with 7 positions matching TRBD2. The germline CDR1 and CDR2 sequences are SGHTA and FQGNSA. J lost 4 bases, V lost 0 bases, and 2 bases had no gene match. The CDR3 length is 15 residues. As DNA, the CDR3 is TGTGCCAGCAGCTTAGCGGGGGGGAGCACCGGGGAGCTGTTTTTT. Protein sequence: CASSLAGGSTGELFF.

V gene TRBV5-1 combines with J gene TRBJ2-5; D may be TRBD1 (5 bases). The V gene's germline CDR1 is SGHRS and CDR2 YFSETQ. With 4 bases removed from V and 1 base from J, the gap between germline ends came to 5 bases. This CDR3 is built from 12 residues. CDR3 residues: CASSTGQETQYF. CDR3 nucleotides: TGCGCCAGCAGCACAGGCCAAGAGACCCAGTACTTC.

This rearrangement joins TRBV30 to TRBJ1-3; a possible D gene is TRBD1 (5 bases). The V and J ends lost 2 bases and 4 bases respectively, with 9 bases between them. The CDR3 contains 13 residues. Germline V CDR1 and CDR2: GTSNPN, SVGIG (reference sequence). CDR3 sequence reads: CAWSPTAGNTIYF. The CDR3 coding sequence is TGTGCCTGGAGTCCGACAGCCGGAAACACCATATATTTT.

The chain links TRBV30 to TRBJ2-7; TRBD1 matches at 9 bases. This CDR3 is 15 amino acids long. The V gene end was trimmed by 0 bases and the J gene end by 6 bases; junction bases not matched to a gene: 9. The V gene's germline CDR1 is GTSNPN and CDR2 SVGIG (reference sequence). The CDR3 reads CAWSVRDRDFGEQYF. CDR3 in DNA: TGTGCCTGGAGTGTACGGGACAGGGATTTCGGCGAGCAGTACTTC. Together with reference TRBV30 and TRBJ2-7, the CDR3 gives the full variable domain: SQTIHQWPATLVQPVGSPLSLECTVEGTSNPNLYWYRQAAGRGLQLLFYSVGIGQISSEVPQNLSASRPQDRQFILSSKKLLLSDSGFYLCAWSVRDRDFGEQYFGPGTRLTVT.

The chain employs TRBV19 and TRBJ2-2; 14 positions match TRBD2. Germline V gene data show CDR1 as LNHDA and CDR2 as SQIVND (reference sequence). Trimming took 5 bases from V and 6 from J; bases not matched to a gene: 11. The CDR3 sequence is 18 residues long. CDR3 nucleotides: TGTGCCAGTAGTTCCCTGACTAGCGGGAGGGGAGTGGCCGGGGAGCTGTTTTTT. Protein product: CASSSLTSGRGVAGELFF.

The chain carries TRBV7-9 and TRBJ1-1; TRBD1 is a possible D gene (5 bases). CDR1 and CDR2 from the germline V gene are SEHNR and FQNEAQ (reference sequence). This CDR3 comprises 16 residues. V lost 5 bases, J lost 0 bases, and 16 bases lay in between. The CDR3: CASSPRNRKVNTEAFF. In nucleotides, the CDR3 is TGTGCCAGCAGCCCTCGGAACAGGAAAGTGAACACTGAAGCTTTCTTT. The whole variable domain, remainder taken from reference TRBV7-9 and TRBJ1-1, is DTGVSQNPRHKITKRGQNVTFRCDPISEHNRLYWYRQTLGQGPEFLTYFQNEAQLEKSRLLSDRFSAERPKGSFSTLEIQRTEQGDSAMYLCASSPRNRKVNTEAFFGQGTRLTVV.

The V and J genes are TRBV29-1 and TRBJ1-2; D gene uncertain. The germline V and J ends were trimmed by 4 bases and 1 base, with 4 bases remaining between them. CDR3 size: 11 residues. The germline CDR1 and CDR2 sequences are SQVTM and ANQGSEA. CDR3 DNA: TGCAGCGTTGTCCTTAACTATGGCTACACCTTC. It yields the protein CSVVLNYGYTF.

Only one count was recorded for this clone. J is TRBJ1-6 and V is TRBV7-9, with unresolved D. This CDR3 comprises 15 residues. V was trimmed by 1 base and J by 8 bases, leaving 12 bases between them. From germline, CDR1 is SEHNR and CDR2 FQNEAQ (reference sequence). The CDR3 DNA is TGTGCCAGCAGCTTAGGACGGGTTCTGGATTCACCCCTCCACTTT. It codes for CASSLGRVLDSPLHF.

This rearrangement joins TRBV11-1 to TRBJ2-4, with 9 bases aligning to TRBD1. The CDR3 sequence is 11 residues long. Germline CDR1 is SGHAT and CDR2 is FQDESV (reference sequence). V lost 4 bases and J lost 16; bases outside the gene matches: 5. The CDR3 DNA reads TGTGCCAGCAGCTCCAGGGACAGGGCCTACTTC. Protein sequence: CASSSRDRAYF.

V and J are TRBV12-5 and TRBJ2-3; TRBD1 aligns across 8 bases. J was trimmed by 0 bases and V by 0 bases; bases with no gene match: 2. There are 16 residues in the CDR3. The V gene's germline CDR1 is LGHNT and CDR2 FRNRAP. The CDR3 is CASGLVGQGSTDTQYF. As DNA, the CDR3 is TGTGCTAGTGGTTTGGTAGGACAGGGCAGCACAGATACGCAGTATTTT.

Concerning this clone itself: One end of the junction does not line up with germline, which may come from a read error. The chain recombines TRBV6-1 with TRBJ2-1; 10 positions match TRBD2. Germline V gene sequence: CDR1 MNHNS, CDR2 SASEGT. CDR3 size: 16 residues. The CDR3 DNA sequence: TGTGCCAGCAGTCAAGCGGGAGGGCCGTTTTCTGATGAGCAGTTCTTC. It specifies CASSQAGGPFSDEQFF.

As DNA, the CDR3 is TGTGCCTGGAGTCACTCTGAGGTGGCTTTCTTT. This sequence encodes CAWSHSEVAFF. The genes are TRBV30 and TRBJ1-1; the D is unclear. Germline assignment: CDR1 GTSNPN and CDR2 SVGIG (reference sequence). This CDR3 is 11 amino acids long. The V and J ends lost 2 bases and 11 bases respectively, with 12 bases between them. Full variable domain (outside the CDR3, taken from reference TRBV30 and TRBJ1-1): SQTIHQWPATLVQPVGSPLSLECTVEGTSNPNLYWYRQAAGRGLQLLFYSVGIGQISSEVPQNLSASRPQDRQFILSSKKLLLSDSGFYLCAWSHSEVAFFGQGTRLTVV.

The chain couples TRBV5-1 to TRBJ2-2; TRBD1 aligns across 7 bases. This CDR3 has 15 residues. Germline values: CDR1 SGHRS, CDR2 YFSETQ. V trimming: 1 base; J trimming: 7 bases; junction bases outside the gene matches: 7. The CDR3 DNA follows: TGCGCCAGCAGCTTGTTTAGGGGGCATGACGGGGAGCTGTTTTTT. Its protein is CASSLFRGHDGELFF.

The J gene is TRBJ1-2, the V gene TRBV7-8, with TRBD1 as a possible D gene (5 bases). V was shortened by 1 base and J by 6 bases, with 12 bases between the two germline ends. The CDR3 loop spans 14 amino acids. Looked up from germline, CDR1 is SGHVS and CDR2 is FQNEAQ. CDR3 nucleotide sequence: TGTGCCAGCAGCTTAGTATGGGGCCCCCATGGCTACACCTTC. Amino acids: CASSLVWGPHGYTF.

The chain combines TRBV7-9 with TRBJ1-4, with a weak D call TRBD1 (6 bases). CDR3 size: 16 residues. Trimming shortened V by 5 bases and J by 6 bases, and 19 bases separated the two germline ends. In germline, CDR1 is SEHNR, CDR2 FQNEAQ (reference sequence). CDR3: CASSPGLGGADEKLFF. The CDR3 DNA reads TGTGCCAGCAGCCCCGGCCTGGGGGGGGCGGATGAAAAACTGTTTTTT.

This chain uses TRBV18 with TRBJ1-3; no reliable D call. Looked up from germline, CDR1 is KGHSH and CDR2 is LQKENI. Trimming pared 6 bases from V and 8 bases from J, leaving 17 bases between. The CDR3 is made up of 14 amino acids. CDR3 in amino acids: CASSPGRERDTIYF. The CDR3 bases are TGTGCCAGCTCCCCGGGCCGGGAACGGGACACCATATATTTT.

The chain joins TRBV5-1 to TRBJ2-7, with D maybe TRBD2 (5 bases). Germline V gene data show CDR1 as SGHRS and CDR2 as YFSETQ. CDR3 size: 15 residues. V was pared by 0 bases and J by 12 bases, with 22 bases between. CDR3 bases: TGCGCCAGCAGCTTGGTGTCGGGATATGCGATAGAAAGGTACTTC. Translated: CASSLVSGYAIERYF.

The count of this clone is one. V and J are TRBV28 and TRBJ2-7; 7 nucleotides agree with TRBD2. Trimming removed 8 bases from V and 3 bases from J; junction bases left unmatched: 13. CDR3 size: 15 residues. The germline CDR1 and CDR2 sequences are MDHEN and SYDVKM. CDR3 sequence: CASWGGDSARYEQYF. The CDR3 DNA sequence: TGTGCCAGCTGGGGGGGAGATAGCGCTCGCTACGAGCAGTACTTC. The whole variable domain, filled in from reference TRBV28 and TRBJ2-7, reads DVKVTQSSRYLVKRTGEKVFLECVQDMDHENMFWYRQDPGLGLRLIYFSYDVKMKEKGDIPEGYSVSREKKERFSLILESASTNQTSMYLCASWGGDSARYEQYFGPGTRLTVT.